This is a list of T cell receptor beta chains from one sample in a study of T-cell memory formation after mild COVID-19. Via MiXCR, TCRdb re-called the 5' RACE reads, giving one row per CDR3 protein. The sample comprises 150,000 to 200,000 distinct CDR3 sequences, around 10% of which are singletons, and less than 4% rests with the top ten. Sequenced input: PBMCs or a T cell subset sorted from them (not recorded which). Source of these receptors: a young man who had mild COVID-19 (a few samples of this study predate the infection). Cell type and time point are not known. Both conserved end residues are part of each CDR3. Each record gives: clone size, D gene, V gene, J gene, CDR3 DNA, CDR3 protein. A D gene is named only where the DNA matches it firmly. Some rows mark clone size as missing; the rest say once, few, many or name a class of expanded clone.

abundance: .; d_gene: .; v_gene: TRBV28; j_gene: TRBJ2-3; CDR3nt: TGTGCCAGCACCGCTGCAGGGGGGGATACGCAGTATTTT; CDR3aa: CASTAAGGDTQYF
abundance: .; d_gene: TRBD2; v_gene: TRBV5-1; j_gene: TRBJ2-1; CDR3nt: TGCGCCAGCAGCCCGCAGCGGGGAAAAAATGAGCAGTTCTTC; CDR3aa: CASSPQRGKNEQFF
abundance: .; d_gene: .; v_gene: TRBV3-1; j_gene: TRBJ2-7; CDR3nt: TGTGCCAGCAGCCAAGGACAAGGCGACGAGCAGTACTTC; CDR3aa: CASSQGQGDEQYF
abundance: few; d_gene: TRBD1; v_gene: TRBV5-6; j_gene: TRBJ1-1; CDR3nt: TGTGCCAGCAGCTGGGTGGACAGGGGAGAAGCTTTCTTT; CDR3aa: CASSWVDRGEAFF
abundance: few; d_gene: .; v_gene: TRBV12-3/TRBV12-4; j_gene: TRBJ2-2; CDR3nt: TGTGCCAGCAGTTTACAAAACACCGGGGAGCTGTTTTTT; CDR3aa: CASSLQNTGELFF
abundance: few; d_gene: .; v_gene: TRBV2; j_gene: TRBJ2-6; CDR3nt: TGTGCCAGCAGTGGACTCTACTCTGGGGCCAACGTCCTGACTTTC; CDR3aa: CASSGLYSGANVLTF
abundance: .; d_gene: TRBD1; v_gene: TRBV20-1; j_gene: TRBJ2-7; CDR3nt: TGCAGTGCGGGGACAGTCTACGAGCAGTACTTC; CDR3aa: CSAGTVYEQYF
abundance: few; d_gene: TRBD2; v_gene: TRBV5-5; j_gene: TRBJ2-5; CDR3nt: TGTGCCAGCAGCTTGGTTCGTTCTAGCGGGGGAGGCTCGGAGACCCAGTACTTC; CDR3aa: CASSLVRSSGGGSETQYF
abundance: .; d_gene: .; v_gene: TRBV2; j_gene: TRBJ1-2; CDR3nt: TGTGCCAGCAGTGTAGGGTCAGGGGACTATGGCTACACCTTC; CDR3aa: CASSVGSGDYGYTF
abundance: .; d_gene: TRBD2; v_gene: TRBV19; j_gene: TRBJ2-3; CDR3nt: TGTGCCAGTAGCGAACTAGCGGGCACAGATACGCAGTATTTT; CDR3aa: CASSELAGTDTQYF
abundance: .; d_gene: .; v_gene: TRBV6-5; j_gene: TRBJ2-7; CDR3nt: TGTGCCAGCAGGCCAATGCTGGGTGCAGAGCAGTACTTC; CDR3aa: CASRPMLGAEQYF
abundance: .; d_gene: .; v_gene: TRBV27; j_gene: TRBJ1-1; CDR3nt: TGTGCCAGCAGTGCTCTTGTGAACACTGAAGCTTTCTTT; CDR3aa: CASSALVNTEAFF
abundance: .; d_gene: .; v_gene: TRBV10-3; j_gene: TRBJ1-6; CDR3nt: TGTGCCATCAGTGCCACAGGGATTAATTCACCCCTCCACTTT; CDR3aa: CAISATGINSPLHF
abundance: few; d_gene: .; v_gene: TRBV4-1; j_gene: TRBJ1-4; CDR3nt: TGCGCCAGCAGCCAAGTTCCTAATGAAAAACTGTTTTTT; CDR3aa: CASSQVPNEKLFF
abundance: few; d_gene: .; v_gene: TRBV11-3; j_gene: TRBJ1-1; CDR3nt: TGTGCCAGCAGCTTAGCCCGACAGACTGAAGCTTTCTTT; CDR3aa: CASSLARQTEAFF
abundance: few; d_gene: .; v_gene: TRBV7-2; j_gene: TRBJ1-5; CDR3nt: TGTGCCAGCAGCTTAGACCGGGTAGATGTGGGTCAGCCCCAGCATTTT; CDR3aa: CASSLDRVDVGQPQHF
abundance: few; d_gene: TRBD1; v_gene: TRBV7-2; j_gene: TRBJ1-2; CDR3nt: TGTGCCAGCGGACAGGACTATGGCTACACCTTC; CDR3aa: CASGQDYGYTF
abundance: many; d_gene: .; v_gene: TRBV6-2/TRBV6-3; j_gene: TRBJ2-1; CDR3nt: TGTGCCAGCAGTTACTCTCCCCCCGGAGGGGTCTACAATGAGCAGTTCTTC; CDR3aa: CASSYSPPGGVYNEQFF
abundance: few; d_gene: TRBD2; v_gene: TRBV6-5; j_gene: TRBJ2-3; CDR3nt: TGTGCCAGCAGTTACGGGACTAGCGGCGTAGATACGCAGTATTTT; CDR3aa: CASSYGTSGVDTQYF
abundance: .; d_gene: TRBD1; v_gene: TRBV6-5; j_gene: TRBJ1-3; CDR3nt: TGTGCCAGCGCTCGACAGGGGGACTCTGGAAACACCATATATTTT; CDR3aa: CASARQGDSGNTIYF
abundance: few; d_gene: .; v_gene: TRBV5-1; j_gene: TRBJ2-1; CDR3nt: TGCGCCAGCAGCCGTGAAGGGGCCAGAAGGTACAATGAGCAGTTCTTC; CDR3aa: CASSREGARRYNEQFF
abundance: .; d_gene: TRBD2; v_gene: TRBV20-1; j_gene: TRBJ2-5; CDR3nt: TGCAGTAGTACCGGGACTAGCGGTGGAGAGACCCAGTACTTC; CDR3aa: CSSTGTSGGETQYF
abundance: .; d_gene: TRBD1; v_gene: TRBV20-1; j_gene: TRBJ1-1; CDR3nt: TGCAGTGCCAGGACAGGGGGCACTTTGTACACTGAAGCTTTCTTT; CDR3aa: CSARTGGTLYTEAFF